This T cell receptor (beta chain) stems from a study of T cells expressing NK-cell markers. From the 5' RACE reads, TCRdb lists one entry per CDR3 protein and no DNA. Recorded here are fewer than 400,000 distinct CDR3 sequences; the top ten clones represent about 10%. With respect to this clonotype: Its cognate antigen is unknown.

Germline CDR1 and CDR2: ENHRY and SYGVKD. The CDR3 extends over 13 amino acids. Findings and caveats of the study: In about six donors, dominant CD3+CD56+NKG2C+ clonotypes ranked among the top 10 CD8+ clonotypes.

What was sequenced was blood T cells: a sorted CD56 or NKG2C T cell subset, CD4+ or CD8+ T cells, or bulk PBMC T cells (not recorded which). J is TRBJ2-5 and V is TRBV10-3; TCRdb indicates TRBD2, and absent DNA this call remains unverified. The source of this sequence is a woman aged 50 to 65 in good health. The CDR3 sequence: CAINERETETQYF.